These 31 T cell receptor beta chains originate from one sample sequenced in a study of patients and donors after allogeneic stem cell transplantation. MiXCR was run by TCRdb on the RT-PCR reads, yielding one entry per CDR3 protein. Among over 350,000 distinct CDR3 sequences, 15% to 20% were seen once, and the ten largest hold roughly 7%. Sequencing was performed on blood, either unsorted or a sorted T cell fraction (not recorded which). The receptors originated from a human donor who was either an allogeneic HSCT recipient or a stem cell or donor lymphocyte infusion donor (not recorded which). It is not recorded whose cells these are; they may come from a transplant donor.

The CDR3 loop reads CASSREGTIEAFF. CDR3 coding DNA: TGCGCCAGCAGCCGAGAGGGAACAATTGAAGCTTTCTTT. J is TRBJ1-1 and V is TRBV4-3; the D is unclear. The CDR3 consists of 13 residues. V was clipped by 4 bases and J by 7 bases, with 13 bases between them. The V gene's germline CDR1 is LGHNA and CDR2 YSLEER.

In its sample, this clonotype was seen a few times. The chain employs TRBV13 and TRBJ2-2; D not certain. The CDR3 consists of 15 residues. Germline V gene sequence: CDR1 PRHDT, CDR2 FYEKMQ (reference sequence). Trimming shortened V by 4 bases and J by 3 bases, and 12 bases separated the two germline ends. The CDR3: CASSSHDSYTGELFF. In nucleotides, the CDR3 is TGTGCCAGCAGCTCCCACGACTCGTACACCGGGGAGCTGTTTTTT.

The chain links TRBV9 to TRBJ1-2; D might be TRBD1 (5 bases). Germline loops: CDR1 SGDLS, CDR2 YYNGEE. V was trimmed by 1 base and J by 7 bases, leaving 14 bases between them. This CDR3 is 14 amino acids long. The CDR3 loop is CASSVNAHGGGYTF. CDR3 bases: TGTGCCAGCAGCGTAAACGCCCACGGGGGTGGCTACACCTTC.

This clonotype was counted between two and nine times. The rearrangement joins TRBV14 to TRBJ2-5; 10 nucleotides match TRBD2. CDR3 length: 19 residues. Germline V gives CDR1 SGHDN, CDR2 FVKESK. V lost 4 bases to trimming and J lost 7 bases; unmatched junction nucleotides: 21. CDR3 sequence (DNA): TGTGCCAGCAGCCGGCGGCCAACTAGCGGGAAGACAAGATTCGTGACCCAGTACTTC. It specifies CASSRRPTSGKTRFVTQYF.

The chain joins TRBV4-1 to TRBJ1-5; 8 nucleotides match TRBD1. V dropped 1 base and J dropped 0; count of bases not matched to a gene: 8. This CDR3 is built from 18 residues. Germline V lookup: CDR1 MGHRA, CDR2 YSYEKL. This chain's CDR3 is CASSQAPGQVYSNQPQHF. The CDR3 DNA follows: TGCGCCAGCAGCCAAGCGCCGGGACAGGTTTATAGCAATCAGCCCCAGCATTTT.

This clonotype came up many times. The chain is built from TRBV12-3 or TRBV12-4 and TRBJ2-2; the D call may be TRBD1 or TRBD2 (5 bases each). The CDR3 is 16 amino acids. Trimming removed 6 bases at V and 5 bases at J, with 19 bases between. CDR3 residues: CASSPRDRRRTGELFF. CDR3 bases: TGTGCCAGCAGCCCACGGGACCGCCGAAGGACCGGGGAGCTGTTTTTT.

The gene calls are TRBV15 and TRBJ2-7; 7 bases map to TRBD1. V was pared by 4 bases and J by 0 bases, with 6 bases of the junction left unmatched. This CDR3 is 15 amino acids long. Germline CDR1 reads LNHNV; CDR2 reads YYDKDF (reference sequence). The CDR3: CATSIAGTASYEQYF. The CDR3 DNA is TGTGCCACCAGCATAGCCGGGACAGCCTCCTACGAGCAGTACTTC.

This clonotype appeared a few times. This chain joins TRBV30 and TRBJ2-1; TRBD1 matches 7 bases. Germline V gives CDR1 GTSNPN, CDR2 SVGIG (reference sequence). The CDR3 sequence is 16 residues long. With 2 bases clipped from V and 4 bases from J, the junction kept 11 bases outside the gene matches. CDR3 loop: CAWSPTATGRYNEQFF. In DNA, the CDR3 is TGTGCCTGGAGTCCGACGGCGACAGGGCGGTACAATGAGCAGTTCTTC.

The V gene is TRBV7-9, the J gene TRBJ1-4; D might be TRBD1 (6 bases). V lost 3 bases to trimming and J lost 7 bases, with 18 bases between them. The length of the CDR3 is 16 residues. Germline CDR1 and CDR2: SEHNR and FQNEAQ (reference sequence). CDR3 nucleotides: TGTGCCAGCAGCTTCCGGGACACTACAGCCTGTGAAAAACTGTTTTTT. This gives the protein CASSFRDTTACEKLFF.

This clonotype has only a few counts. The rearrangement joins TRBV20-1 to TRBJ2-4, with D perhaps given as TRBD1 or TRBD2 (6 bases each). The CDR3 is made up of 15 amino acids. Germline V gene lookup returns CDR1 DFQATT and CDR2 SNEGSKA (reference sequence). V was clipped by 6 bases and J by 3 bases, with 18 bases between them. CDR3 region: CSASGKGGGKNIQYF. CDR3 DNA: TGCAGTGCCTCCGGAAAGGGGGGAGGCAAAAACATTCAGTACTTC.

The chain uses TRBV30 and TRBJ2-3; tentatively, D is TRBD2 (6 bases). The CDR3 contains 13 residues. Germline assignment: CDR1 GTSNPN and CDR2 SVGIG (reference sequence). V shed 1 base and J shed 6 bases, with 11 bases lying between them. The CDR3 DNA follows: TGTGCCTGGAGTGAAGGGACTCCCGATACGCAGTATTTT. It translates to CAWSEGTPDTQYF.

The chain couples TRBV12-3 or TRBV12-4 to TRBJ2-3; possibly TRBD1 for D (6 bases). CDR3 length equals 16 residues. Between the trimmed V and J ends, which lost 0 bases and 1 base, there was a span of 11 bases. The CDR3 sequence: CASSLARGLGTDTQYF. CDR3 bases: TGTGCCAGCAGTTTAGCCAGGGGCTTGGGCACAGATACGCAGTATTTT.

This clonotype came up a few times. V is TRBV30 and J is TRBJ1-1; D ambiguous. CDR1 and CDR2 (germline): GTSNPN, SVGIG (reference sequence). The CDR3 runs 13 residues. V was trimmed by 2 bases and J by 4 bases, leaving 11 bases between them. CDR3 sequence reads: CAWSLWMATEAFF. CDR3 coding DNA: TGTGCCTGGAGTCTATGGATGGCCACTGAAGCTTTCTTT.

The V call is TRBV10-3, the J call TRBJ1-1; D call uncertain. Trimming removed 10 bases at V and 4 bases at J, with 10 bases between. This CDR3 is built from 11 residues. Germline V gene lookup returns CDR1 ENHRY and CDR2 SYGVKD. The chain's CDR3 is CASGVATEAFF. DNA of the CDR3: TGTGCCAGCGGGGTGGCCACTGAAGCTTTCTTT.

This clonotype has just a few counts. V usage is TRBV3-1 and J usage is TRBJ1-5; TRBD1 agrees at 10 bases. The germline gives CDR1 LGHDT, CDR2 YNNKEL (reference sequence). Trimming removed 1 base from V and 0 bases from J; junction bases left unmatched: 3. This CDR3 has 17 residues. DNA for the CDR3: TGTGCCAGCAGCCAAGGAGGGACAGGGGTTAGCAATCAGCCCCAGCATTTT. Amino acid sequence: CASSQGGTGVSNQPQHF.

The chain couples TRBV5-1 to TRBJ2-7, with TRBD2 matching 8 bases. CDR1 SGHRS and CDR2 YFSETQ come from the germline V gene. CDR3 length equals 13 residues. V gave up 4 bases and J gave up 3 bases; unmatched junction bases: 3. CDR3 sequence: CASSTLADYEQYF. DNA of the CDR3: TGCGCCAGCAGCACACTAGCGGACTACGAGCAGTACTTC.

This clonotype was recorded a few times. The V and J genes are TRBV20-1 and TRBJ2-5; TRBD2 matches 15 bases. Germline V CDR1 and CDR2: DFQATT, SNEGSKA (reference sequence). Unmatched junction bases numbered 2, after V lost 5 bases and J lost 1 base. The CDR3 runs to 15 residues. Written as DNA, the CDR3 is TGCAGTGCTGGGACTAGCGGGGGGCTCCAAGAGACCCAGTACTTC. Its translation is CSAGTSGGLQETQYF.

There are many counts of this clonotype. The chain carries TRBV4-3 and TRBJ2-6, with no clear D. CDR1 and CDR2 (germline): LGHNA, YSLEER. This CDR3 comprises 15 residues. The V end lost 0 bases, the J end lost 1 base, and 4 bases lay between the germline ends. For the CDR3, the DNA is TGCGCCAGCAGCCAAGAAGGATCTGGGGCCAACGTCCTGACTTTC. This gives the protein CASSQEGSGANVLTF.

This clonotype has just a few counts. One junction end disagrees with the germline gene, perhaps due to a read error. The chain couples TRBV29-1 to TRBJ1-4; D not certain. Per germline, CDR1 SQVTM and CDR2 ANQGSEA. The CDR3 totals 9 residues. The CDR3 coding sequence is TGCAGCGTTTTTCCTGGAGGCTTCTTT. Translated, it gives CSVFPGGFF.

Only a few counts were recorded for this clonotype. The rearrangement links TRBV24-1 to TRBJ2-3; 7 positions agree with TRBD1. Germline-derived CDR1 and CDR2 are KGHDR and SFDVKD. V was pared by 3 bases and J by 3 bases, with 11 bases of the junction left unmatched. This CDR3 is 17 amino acids long. DNA for the CDR3: TGTGCCACCAGTGATGGACAGGTTCCCGGCGGGACAGATACGCAGTATTTT. It translates to CATSDGQVPGGTDTQYF.

V gene TRBV5-1 combines with J gene TRBJ2-6; D perhaps matches TRBD1 (6 bases). The V end lost 4 bases, the J end lost 3 bases, and 11 bases lay between the germline ends. The CDR3 is made up of 15 amino acids. The V gene's germline CDR1 is SGHRS and CDR2 YFSETQ. The CDR3 is CASSQTGGGANVLTF. CDR3 nucleotides: TGCGCCAGCAGCCAGACAGGTGGTGGGGCCAACGTCCTGACTTTC. Combining the CDR3 with reference TRBV5-1 and TRBJ2-6 gives the whole variable domain KAGVTQTPRYLIKTRGQQVTLSCSPISGHRSVSWYQQTPGQGLQFLFEYFSETQRNKGNFPGRFSGRQFSNSRSEMNVSTLELGDSALYLCASSQTGGGANVLTFGAGSRLTVL.

The V call is TRBV4-1, the J call TRBJ2-2; possible D gene TRBD1, 5 bases. V was shortened by 3 bases and J by 1 base, with 9 bases between the two germline ends. The CDR3 sequence is 15 residues long. Germline values: CDR1 MGHRA, CDR2 YSYEKL. The CDR3 DNA is TGCGCCAGCAGCCAGGGGCAGAGGAACACCGGGGAGCTGTTTTTT. This sequence encodes CASSQGQRNTGELFF.

This clonotype was counted between two and nine times. The V call is TRBV2, the J call TRBJ2-1; D is undetermined. CDR3 length: 15 residues. V gave up 3 bases and J gave up 0 bases, with 9 bases separating them. Germline V gene data show CDR1 as SNHLY and CDR2 as FYNNEI. CDR3 DNA: TGTGCCAGCAGTGAGTACTCGAGCTCCTACAATGAGCAGTTCTTC. Encoded protein: CASSEYSSSYNEQFF.

This clonotype has just a few counts. The chain is built from TRBV6-5 and TRBJ2-2; 7 bases match TRBD2. Germline CDR1 is MNHEY and CDR2 is SVGAGI. There are 16 residues in the CDR3. Trimming cost V 2 bases and J 3 bases; bases outside gene matches: 6. DNA for the CDR3: TGTGCCAGCAGTTACACCGGGCTAGCGGACACCGGGGAGCTGTTTTTT. Its translation: CASSYTGLADTGELFF.

In this sample, this clonotype turned up many times. CDR3 DNA: TGTGCTAGTGGCAAATCGGGGGCGACGGCTGAAAAACTGTTTTTT. Translating gives CASGKSGATAEKLFF. This chain joins TRBV12-5 and TRBJ1-4; possible D gene TRBD1, 6 bases. The CDR3 consists of 15 residues. V shed 6 bases and J shed 7 bases, with 18 bases lying between them. Germline V gives CDR1 LGHNT, CDR2 FRNRAP.

This clonotype was picked up many times. The rearrangement uses TRBV5-6 and TRBJ2-3; 7 nucleotides align to TRBD2. J was trimmed by 0 bases and V by 1 base; bases with no gene match: 2. Germline V gene lookup returns CDR1 SGHDT and CDR2 YYEEEE. The CDR3 contains 15 residues. The CDR3 protein is CASSLSGASTDTQYF. CDR3 DNA sequence: TGTGCCAGCAGCTTGAGCGGGGCGAGCACAGATACGCAGTATTTT.

The chain joins TRBV18 to TRBJ2-7, with D possibly matching TRBD2 (5 bases). The V and J ends lost 1 base and 4 bases respectively, with 11 bases between them. This CDR3 contains 14 residues. Germline V gene data show CDR1 as KGHSH and CDR2 as LQKENI. The CDR3 DNA reads TGTGCCAGCTCACCACAGCCGGAGCGGTACGAGCAGTACTTC. This encodes CASSPQPERYEQYF.

This clonotype was detected only a few times. The chain employs TRBV7-2 and TRBJ2-7; D is possibly TRBD1 (6 bases). V lost 5 bases to trimming and J lost 1 base, with 15 bases between them. The V gene's germline CDR1 is SGHTA and CDR2 FQGNSA. The length of the CDR3 is 15 residues. CDR3 amino acids: CASSPLPGTSYEQYF. CDR3 sequence (DNA): TGTGCCAGCAGCCCCCTCCCCGGGACATCCTACGAGCAGTACTTC.

The chain recombines TRBV19 with TRBJ1-1, with TRBD1 identical over 7 bases. CDR3 length: 13 amino acids. Per germline, CDR1 LNHDA and CDR2 SQIVND (reference sequence). After removal of 7 bases from V and 7 bases from J, the junction contained 9 bases not matched to a gene. The CDR3: CASIQNRGLEAFF. The CDR3 DNA is TGTGCCAGTATCCAAAACAGGGGACTTGAAGCTTTCTTT. The full variable domain, its missing parts supplied by reference TRBV19 and TRBJ1-1, is DGGITQSPKYLFRKEGQNVTLSCEQNLNHDAMYWYRQDPGQGLRLIYYSQIVNDFQKGDIAEGYSVSREKKESFPLTVTSAQKNPTAFYLCASIQNRGLEAFFGQGTRLTVV.

This clonotype has just a few counts. The chain carries TRBV12-3 or TRBV12-4 and TRBJ2-7, with D tentatively TRBD1 or TRBD2 (6 bases each). V was cut by 6 bases and J by 0 bases, with 9 bases left in between. The length of the CDR3 is 13 residues. CDR3 protein: CASRRDTSYEQYF. CDR3 nucleotides: TGTGCCAGCAGGCGGGACACCTCCTACGAGCAGTACTTC.

V is TRBV7-9 and J is TRBJ2-7; TRBD2 might be the D (5 bases). The CDR3 extends over 13 amino acids. V lost 2 bases, J lost 6 bases, and 11 bases lay in between. The germline V gene encodes CDR1 SEHNR and CDR2 FQNEAQ (reference sequence). The CDR3 DNA reads TGTGCCAGCAGCTTAAGAGCGGCCGTCGAGCAGTACTTC. This gives the protein CASSLRAAVEQYF.